This note documents a single T cell receptor (beta chain) sequence. Those who donated, Caucasian adults without exception, all lived in Nashville, Tennessee. This entry belongs to a study of shared clonotypes between healthy human individuals. Sorted-subset replicate PCR reactions contained approximately 190 ng DNA, corresponding to approximately 30,000 T cell genomes. This table comes from immunoSEQ multiplex PCR, and its TCRdb copy is limited to in-frame clones, with some not included. The sample yields approximately 640,000 clones, about two thirds seen once. This sequence originates from a woman aged 25 to 39 in good health. Specimen: memory CD4+ T cells sorted from blood. Subset in this sample: CD45RA-negative fraction.

The CDR3 protein is CASSPARSNTQYF. The CDR3 bases are TGTGCCAGCAGCCCCGCTAGGTCCAATACGCAGTATTTT. This sequence joins TRBV7-3 and TRBJ2-3, with no clear D. The germline V gene encodes CDR1 SGHTA and CDR2 FQGTGA. This CDR3 is 13 amino acids long. Trimming removed 5 bases at V and 7 bases at J, with 13 bases between. The whole variable domain, filled in from reference TRBV7-3 and TRBJ2-3, reads GAGVSQTPSNKVTEKGKYVELRCDPISGHTALYWYRQSLGQGPEFLIYFQGTGAADDSGLPNDRFFAVRPEGSVSTLKIQRTERGDSAVYLCASSPARSNTQYFGPGTRLTVL.